Included here is one T cell receptor (beta chain) sequence, with context. The antigen remains unidentified. It may be a read error: a sequence one base away is much more abundant. These data originate in a study of CD8 T cells in ankylosing spondylitis. Study-wide points: Blood from ankylosing spondylitis patients appeared to carry a characteristic eight-variant TCR beta motif.

TCRdb re-analysed the 5' RACE reads in MiXCR, keeping a single row per CDR3 protein. This sample yields approximately 240,000 distinct CDR3 sequences, of which about 10% are seen a single time; about 2.5% belongs to the top ten. This CDR3 region has 13 residues. Trimming cost V 8 bases and J 8 bases; bases outside gene matches: 11. CDR1 DFQATT and CDR2 SNEGSKA come from the germline V gene (reference sequence). The chain carries TRBV20-1 and TRBJ2-1; 8 bases fit TRBD2. Sequencing input: blood, either unsorted or a sorted T cell fraction (not recorded which). This sequence originates from a male donor with ankylosing spondylitis or in good health (not recorded which). The CDR3 sequence: CSTPPGGRYEQFF. The CDR3 nucleotides read TGCAGTACACCCCCAGGCGGGAGGTATGAGCAGTTCTTC.